This T cell receptor (beta chain) was profiled in a study of beta chain features in type 1 diabetes. Germline values: CDR1 SQVTM, CDR2 ANQGSEA. The V gene lost 7 bases and the J gene lost 6 bases, with 15 bases spanning the gap. This CDR3 is built from 12 residues. Sorting based on CD45RO/CCR7/CD25/CD127/CD95/CD27 separated CD4+ naive, central memory, regulatory and stem cell-like memory cells. Expressed TCRB transcripts were sequenced, since all the RNA that had been isolated was reverse transcribed. Assay used: immunoSEQ multiplex PCR; TCRdb lists only in-frame clones, some missing. The data show about 15,000 clones, over 40% seen once. A note on this clone: Antigen unknown.

Study results and limitations: In type 1 diabetes patients, VDJ junctions had fewer insertions; deletions at these junctions were more frequent. For patients, the naive, central memory and Treg TCRB repertoires appeared more alike than for healthy donors. Shorter TCRB CDR3s, moderately but significantly so, marked every one of the four CD4+ subsets in Type 1 diabetes patients.

Sample: stem cell memory CD4+ T cells from blood. The chain combines TRBV29-1 with TRBJ1-1, with D tentatively TRBD1 (6 bases). This receptor was identified in a woman in her forties in good health. This CDR3 reads CSARGGAPEAFF. CDR3 nucleotide sequence: TGCAGCGCCCGAGGGGGGGCCCCTGAAGCTTTCTTT.